These T cell receptor beta chains were read from a single sample in a study of blood T cell repertoires in COVID-19. This table comes from immunoSEQ multiplex PCR, and its TCRdb copy is limited to in-frame clones, with some not included. Seen here are around 25,000 clones, roughly three quarters observed once, and the top ten hold over 12%. Sequencing input: peripheral blood. These receptor sequences come from a man older than 75 with active or convalescent COVID-19. The CDR3 runs from the conserved cysteine through the conserved F or W. A D gene is named only where the DNA matches it firmly. Clone size is given for some rows only: seen once, a few or many times, or a class if the clone is expanded.

CDR3nt: TGCAGCGTGGCGGCGGGCAACACTGAAGCTTTCTTT; CDR3aa: CSVAAGNTEAFF; v_gene: TRBV29-1; d_gene: -; abundance: -; j_gene: TRBJ1-1
CDR3nt: TGTGCCAGCAGCCAAGTATCAGCGGGGAGCACAGATACGCAGTATTTT; CDR3aa: CASSQVSAGSTDTQYF; v_gene: TRBV4-2; d_gene: TRBD2; abundance: once; j_gene: TRBJ2-3
CDR3nt: TGTGCCACCAGGTCAGGGGCGGCGGTCACATATGGCTACACCTTC; CDR3aa: CATRSGAAVTYGYTF; v_gene: TRBV24-1; d_gene: -; abundance: -; j_gene: TRBJ1-2
CDR3nt: TGTGCCAGCAGTTCCCTGGCGGGACAGGGGGATTTGGGTTCACCCCTCCACTTT; CDR3aa: CASSSLAGQGDLGSPLHF; v_gene: TRBV28; d_gene: TRBD1; abundance: -; j_gene: TRBJ1-6
CDR3nt: TGTGCCAGCTGCCCAGGGGTCACAGATACGCAGTATTTT; CDR3aa: CASCPGVTDTQYF; v_gene: TRBV2; d_gene: -; abundance: -; j_gene: TRBJ2-3
CDR3nt: TGTGCCAGCAGTTACTCGACAGGGAAGGGTAGCAATCAGCCCCAGCATTTT; CDR3aa: CASSYSTGKGSNQPQHF; v_gene: TRBV6-2/TRBV6-3; d_gene: TRBD1; abundance: -; j_gene: TRBJ1-5
CDR3nt: TGTGCCAGCAGCTCCCCGACAGGGCAAAATTCACCCCTCCACTTT; CDR3aa: CASSSPTGQNSPLHF; v_gene: TRBV9; d_gene: TRBD1; abundance: -; j_gene: TRBJ1-6
CDR3nt: TGTGCCAGCATCGTAAGCGCAGGGCGCACTGAAGCTTTCTTT; CDR3aa: CASIVSAGRTEAFF; v_gene: TRBV2; d_gene: -; abundance: -; j_gene: TRBJ1-1
CDR3nt: TGTGCCAGCAGCGTAGCCCCTCTGGCGGGAAACCCATCTGGGGCCAACGTCCTGACTTTC; CDR3aa: CASSVAPLAGNPSGANVLTF; v_gene: TRBV9; d_gene: -; abundance: once; j_gene: TRBJ2-6
CDR3nt: TGTGCCAGCAGCTTCAAGGGGCACTATGGCTACACCTTC; CDR3aa: CASSFKGHYGYTF; v_gene: TRBV5-4; d_gene: -; abundance: -; j_gene: TRBJ1-2
CDR3nt: TGTGCCAGCAGCCCCGGAGGGGGGGCTAGACACACAGATACGCAGTATTTT; CDR3aa: CASSPGGGARHTDTQYF; v_gene: TRBV7-8; d_gene: -; abundance: few; j_gene: TRBJ2-3
CDR3nt: TGTGCCAGCAGCTTGGGACAGGGGCGTCCGCCAGATACGCAGTATTTT; CDR3aa: CASSLGQGRPPDTQYF; v_gene: TRBV5-8; d_gene: TRBD1; abundance: -; j_gene: TRBJ2-3
CDR3nt: TGTGCCAGCAGCCAAGTCAGGGGGCTCGCTGAAGCTTTCTTT; CDR3aa: CASSQVRGLAEAFF; v_gene: TRBV3-1/TRBV3-2; d_gene: TRBD1; abundance: -; j_gene: TRBJ1-1
CDR3nt: TGTGCCAGCAGCTACGGTAGCGGTTACGAGCAGTACTTC; CDR3aa: CASSYGSGYEQYF; v_gene: TRBV11-2; d_gene: -; abundance: -; j_gene: TRBJ2-7
CDR3nt: TGTGCCAGTAGTTCTCGATGGGGGGGCTATGGCTACACCTTC; CDR3aa: CASSSRWGGYGYTF; v_gene: TRBV19; d_gene: -; abundance: -; j_gene: TRBJ1-2
CDR3nt: TGTGCCAGCAGCTTGGGCGATCAGCCCCAGCATTTT; CDR3aa: CASSLGDQPQHF; v_gene: TRBV5-6; d_gene: -; abundance: -; j_gene: TRBJ1-5
CDR3nt: TGTGCCAGCAGTCCGTACAGCTATCGGGGGAGCTCCTACAATGAGCAGTTCTTC; CDR3aa: CASSPYSYRGSSYNEQFF; v_gene: TRBV28; d_gene: -; abundance: -; j_gene: TRBJ2-1
CDR3nt: TGTGCCAGCAGCTTGGGTTGGACAGGACATGAAAAACTGTTTTTT; CDR3aa: CASSLGWTGHEKLFF; v_gene: TRBV5-6; d_gene: TRBD1; abundance: -; j_gene: TRBJ1-4
CDR3nt: TGTGCCGGCCAACTAGCGGGAACCACAGATACGCAGTATTTT; CDR3aa: CAGQLAGTTDTQYF; v_gene: TRBV18; d_gene: TRBD2; abundance: few; j_gene: TRBJ2-3
CDR3nt: TGTGCCAGCAGCCCCCAGTCCCTCAGTAACTATGGCTACACCTTC; CDR3aa: CASSPQSLSNYGYTF; v_gene: TRBV9; d_gene: -; abundance: -; j_gene: TRBJ1-2
CDR3nt: TGTGCCAGCGAAACAGGGGGTAACTATGGCTACACCTTC; CDR3aa: CASETGGNYGYTF; v_gene: TRBV28; d_gene: TRBD1; abundance: -; j_gene: TRBJ1-2
CDR3nt: TGTGCCAGCGCCCGGGACAGGGCCAACTATGGCTACACCTTC; CDR3aa: CASARDRANYGYTF; v_gene: TRBV28; d_gene: TRBD1; abundance: -; j_gene: TRBJ1-2
CDR3nt: TGTGCTAGTGGTCAAAGGGGGACTACCCGGGGCGAGCAGTACTTC; CDR3aa: CASGQRGTTRGEQYF; v_gene: TRBV12-5; d_gene: -; abundance: few; j_gene: TRBJ2-7
CDR3nt: TGTGCCAGCAGACCGACGGACAGGGGAACCTACGAGCAGTACTTC; CDR3aa: CASRPTDRGTYEQYF; v_gene: TRBV11-2; d_gene: TRBD1; abundance: hyperexpanded; j_gene: TRBJ2-7
CDR3nt: TGTGCCAGTAGTCTAATAGCGGGGGGGCTCGGATACAATGAGCAGTTCTTC; CDR3aa: CASSLIAGGLGYNEQFF; v_gene: TRBV19; d_gene: TRBD2; abundance: once; j_gene: TRBJ2-1
CDR3nt: TGTGCCAGCAGAACAGGGGGTTCAAATTCACCCCTCCACTTT; CDR3aa: CASRTGGSNSPLHF; v_gene: TRBV6-5; d_gene: TRBD1; abundance: once; j_gene: TRBJ1-6